A single T cell receptor beta chain is shown here with its context. This entry is derived from a study of blood T cell repertoires in COVID-19. Produced via immunoSEQ multiplex PCR; TCRdb's table is partial and in-frame only. This sample yields about 410,000 clones, of which less than 95% are seen a single time; 0.6% belongs to the top ten. Per the germline V gene, CDR1 is SGHRS and CDR2 is YFSETQ. With 4 bases clipped from V and 5 bases from J, the junction kept 11 bases outside the gene matches. This CDR3 has 16 amino acids. This receptor was identified in a man aged 18-30 years who had recovered from COVID-19. Material: PBMCs or T cells enriched from blood (not recorded which). This chain joins TRBV5-1 and TRBJ2-3; 9 bases are shared with TRBD2. CDR3 amino acids: CASSIIAGAVRDTQYF. The DNA for the CDR3 is TGCGCCAGCAGCATCATAGCGGGGGCCGTCAGAGATACGCAGTATTTT.